The 5 T cell receptor beta chains in this list originate from one sample, sequenced in a study of blood T cell repertoires in COVID-19. Produced via immunoSEQ multiplex PCR; TCRdb's table is partial and in-frame only. This table has 150,000 to 200,000 clones, roughly four fifths appearing once. Specimen: peripheral blood. The receptors derive from a woman aged 40 to 50 with acute or convalescent COVID-19.

This chain links TRBV28 with TRBJ1-2; D is unresolved. The CDR3 extends over 14 amino acids. CDR1 is MDHEN, CDR2 SYDVKM, per germline. V was shortened by 2 bases and J by 4 bases, with 11 bases between the two germline ends. CDR3 sequence reads: CASSLAGHTYGYTF. In nucleotides, the CDR3 is TGTGCCAGCAGTTTAGCGGGCCACACCTATGGCTACACCTTC.

The chain combines TRBV20-1 with TRBJ2-7; D is possibly TRBD2 (6 bases). Germline CDR1 is DFQATT and CDR2 is SNEGSKA (reference sequence). V lost 7 bases and J 5 bases, leaving 12 bases between the germline ends. The CDR3 contains 11 residues. Here the CDR3 reads CSGRENNEQYF. CDR3 coding DNA: TGCAGTGGACGGGAGAACAACGAGCAGTACTTC.

The chain combines TRBV2 with TRBJ1-3; no firm D call. Trimming removed 4 bases at V and 0 bases at J, with 4 bases between. The CDR3 covers 13 residues. Germline loops: CDR1 SNHLY, CDR2 FYNNEI. Written as DNA, the CDR3 is TGTGCCAGCAGTGCGTTCTCTGGAAACACCATATATTTT. Translating gives CASSAFSGNTIYF.

The DNA for the CDR3 is TGTGCCAGCATCTCGACTAGGATCGGCCACGAGCAGTACTTC. It translates to CASISTRIGHEQYF. This rearrangement joins TRBV28 to TRBJ2-7; maybe TRBD2 (6 bases). This CDR3 is 14 amino acids long. V was shortened by 7 bases and J by 5 bases, with 18 bases between the two germline ends. Germline V gene sequence: CDR1 MDHEN, CDR2 SYDVKM.

There are a few counts of this clone. The CDR3, as DNA: TGCGCCAGCAGCTTCATTCCTAGCGGGTTCACAGATACGCAGTATTTT. Translating it yields CASSFIPSGFTDTQYF. J is TRBJ2-3 and V is TRBV5-1; 8 nucleotides align to TRBD2. The germline CDR1 and CDR2 sequences are SGHRS and YFSETQ. CDR3 length: 16 amino acids. Trimming removed 2 bases from V and 2 bases from J; junction bases left unmatched: 7. Full variable domain (outside the CDR3, taken from reference TRBV5-1 and TRBJ2-3): KAGVTQTPRYLIKTRGQQVTLSCSPISGHRSVSWYQQTPGQGLQFLFEYFSETQRNKGNFPGRFSGRQFSNSRSEMNVSTLELGDSALYLCASSFIPSGFTDTQYFGPGTRLTVL.